This T cell receptor (beta chain) stems from a study of radiotherapy plus CTLA-4 blockade in lung cancer (dated by TCRdb to between 2018 and 2020). Study-level background: Among enrolled patients, 18% had an objective response and around 33% reached disease control. Findings and caveats that apply to the study as a whole: After treatment with radiotherapy and ipilimumab, TCR clones that originated in tumors expanded in peripheral blood. Early dynamic changes in blood T cell clones, together with increased serum interferon-beta after radiation, were reported as the strongest predictors of response.

The germline V gene encodes CDR1 SGDLS and CDR2 YYNGEE. Counted from cysteine to phenylalanine, this CDR3 has 16 amino acids. The kept DNA is CDR3 alone, 48 bases in frame from the first base. Trimming removed 6 bases from V and 2 bases from J; the gene matches leave 12 bases unexplained. The method was the immunoSEQ multiplex PCR assay. As stored in TCRdb, this immuneACCESS dataset retains in-frame rearrangements with V and J assigned. A fraction of the clones does not appear; measured against another copy, unresolved V genes explain less than half of the discrepancy, and the remainder lacks a known reason. The sample table lists 55,000 or so clones, around 80% of them with a count of one. About 6.1% of the sample comes from the top ten. As concerns this clone: Its recognized antigen is unknown. It has no much larger one-base neighbor in the sample; base qualities were not kept.

The study tested focal radiation therapy combined with CTLA-4 blockade (ipilimumab) in patients with chemo-refractory metastatic non-small-cell lung cancer. Material: peripheral blood, obtained from a patient treated with radiotherapy plus ipilimumab. This chain joins TRBV9 to TRBJ2-3; the junction holds 7 bases that match TRBD1. This receptor was identified in a human donor with non-small cell lung cancer whose response to radiotherapy plus ipilimumab could not be evaluated. The nucleotides are TGTGCCAGCAACCCCCGGCGACAGGGCATCACAGATACGCAGTATTTT. This is translated as CASNPRRQGITDTQYF.